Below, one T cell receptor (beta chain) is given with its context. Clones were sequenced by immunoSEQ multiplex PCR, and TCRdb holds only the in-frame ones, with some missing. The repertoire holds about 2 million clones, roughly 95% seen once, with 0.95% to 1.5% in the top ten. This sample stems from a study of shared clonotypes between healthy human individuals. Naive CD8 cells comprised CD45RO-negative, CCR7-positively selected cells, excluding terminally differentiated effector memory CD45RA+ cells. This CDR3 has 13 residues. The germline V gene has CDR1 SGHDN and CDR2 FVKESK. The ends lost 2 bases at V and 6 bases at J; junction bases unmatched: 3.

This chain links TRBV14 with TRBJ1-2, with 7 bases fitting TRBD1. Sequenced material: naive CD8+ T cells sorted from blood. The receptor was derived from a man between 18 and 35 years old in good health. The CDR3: CASSQLGGNGYTF. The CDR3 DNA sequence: TGTGCCAGCAGCCAACTAGGGGGCAATGGCTACACCTTC.